This T cell receptor (beta chain) stems from a study of cytomegalovirus exposure and HLA in healthy donors. Study findings and constraints: Researchers reported in a later analysis that a missense DCLRE1C variant was tied to TCR beta V- and J-gene trimming.

Though probably carrying unrecorded immune exposures, donors were nominally healthy at sampling. In germline, CDR1 is GTSNPN, CDR2 SVGIG (reference sequence). V was trimmed by 0 bases and J by 4 bases, leaving 7 bases between them. The length of the CDR3 is 13 residues. Turning to this clone: The antigen remains unidentified.

60 Vbeta and 13 Jbeta primers were used in PCR. Produced via immunoSEQ multiplex PCR; TCRdb's table is partial and in-frame only. The table records around 140,000 clones, approximately 85% of them present only once. The sequence came from a middle-aged woman in good health and CMV-seronegative. The rearrangement joins TRBV30 to TRBJ1-5, with D hard to call. Sequences were obtained from PBMCs. CDR3 coding DNA: TGTGCCTGGAGTGTAGGAGATAATCAGCCCCAGCATTTT. Protein product: CAWSVGDNQPQHF. The variable domain in full, completed from reference TRBV30 and TRBJ1-5, reads SQTIHQWPATLVQPVGSPLSLECTVEGTSNPNLYWYRQAAGRGLQLLFYSVGIGQISSEVPQNLSASRPQDRQFILSSKKLLLSDSGFYLCAWSVGDNQPQHFGDGTRLSIL.